These 8 T cell receptor beta chains originate from one sample sequenced in a study of T cell repertoires in cytomegalovirus infection (dated by TCRdb to the late 2010s). Sequencing took place on an Illumina HiSeq 1500. TCRdb reworked the public reads: Q25 trimming with fastp, MiXCR clone assembly, productive beta chains retained. For every CDR3 protein sequence, its rows merge into one entry that carries the most common genes and DNA. The sample data list about 180,000 distinct CDR3 sequences, and 15% to 20% of these were observed just once. Approximately 26% of the sample is taken by the ten largest. The sequencing input was CD8+ T cells from PBMCs. These TCRs come from a human donor in good health (CMV status not recorded). Some clones in this sample may be carry-over from other donors' samples.

This rearrangement joins TRBV2 to TRBJ2-5, with TRBD2 identical over 7 bases. CDR3 length equals 14 residues. CDR1 and CDR2 from the germline V gene are SNHLY and FYNNEI. V lost 6 bases, J lost 2 bases, and 6 bases stayed unmatched. The CDR3 here is CASRAGRIQETQYF. CDR3 in DNA: TGTGCCAGCAGGGCCGGGAGGATACAAGAGACCCAGTACTTC.

V usage is TRBV6-1 and J usage is TRBJ1-4; 7 bases align to TRBD1. Germline V gene lookup returns CDR1 MNHNS and CDR2 SASEGT. After removal of 6 bases from V and 4 bases from J, the junction contained 11 bases not matched to a gene. The CDR3 length is 16 residues. CDR3 region: CASSPGTAISNEKLFF. CDR3 DNA: TGTGCCAGCAGCCCTGGGACAGCCATCAGTAATGAAAAACTGTTTTTT.

The CDR3 nucleotides are TGCGCCAGCAGCCAAGAAGGGTCCCGACGGGGCACAGATACGCAGTATTTT. This translates into CASSQEGSRRGTDTQYF. The chain combines TRBV4-1 with TRBJ2-3; D gene uncertain. Trimming took off 0 bases at V and 1 base at J, with 14 bases between the two ends. The CDR3 runs 17 residues. Germline V gene lookup returns CDR1 MGHRA and CDR2 YSYEKL.

There are a few counts of this clonotype. The V and J genes are TRBV24-1 and TRBJ2-5; D possibly matches TRBD1 or TRBD2 (5 bases each). Germline-derived CDR1 and CDR2 are KGHDR and SFDVKD. The CDR3 runs 15 residues. V lost 3 bases, J lost 6 bases, and 16 bases lay in between. CDR3 nucleotides: TGTGCCACCAGTGATGGGACCGACCAGCGGCAGACCCAGTACTTC. This encodes CATSDGTDQRQTQYF.

The J gene is TRBJ2-2, the V gene TRBV25-1; no clear D gene. V dropped 4 bases and J dropped 7 bases, with 13 bases sitting between them. The germline V gene has CDR1 MGHDK and CDR2 SYGVNS. The CDR3 loop spans 14 amino acids. CDR3 sequence (DNA): TGTGCCAGCAGTGGTTCACTGACGGACGGGGAGCTGTTTTTT. It is translated as CASSGSLTDGELFF.

This clonotype was counted only a few times. This chain joins TRBV12-3 or TRBV12-4 and TRBJ2-7; tentative D call: TRBD1 (5 bases). V lost 5 bases and J lost 5, with 16 bases in between. This CDR3 has 14 residues. In DNA, the CDR3 is TGTGCCAGCAGTCCCCCTCAGGGTCTTGACGAGCAGTACTTC. Its protein is CASSPPQGLDEQYF.

The chain uses TRBV20-1 and TRBJ1-2; D ambiguous. V shed 6 bases and J shed 1 base, with 15 bases lying between them. The CDR3 runs to 14 residues. Germline CDR1 reads DFQATT; CDR2 reads SNEGSKA (reference sequence). CDR3 DNA sequence: TGCAGTGCCAATCCCGGATGGGTTAACTATGGCTACACCTTC. Amino acids: CSANPGWVNYGYTF.

The table lists this clonotype with a few counts. The V call is TRBV5-5, the J call TRBJ2-1, with 8 positions matching TRBD2. CDR3 length: 16 residues. Losses at the gene ends were 4 bases for V and 9 bases for J; bases not matched to a gene: 15. Germline V lookup: CDR1 SGHKS, CDR2 YYEKEE (reference sequence). CDR3 amino acids: CASSATGTRYAAEQFF. Here the CDR3 DNA reads TGTGCCAGCAGCGCAACCGGGACTAGATACGCTGCTGAGCAGTTCTTC.